A single sample gave rise to the 11 T cell receptor beta chains below, sequenced in a study of T cells after yellow fever vaccination. Via MiXCR, TCRdb re-called the 5' RACE reads, giving one row per CDR3 protein. The sample has 400,000 to 450,000 distinct CDR3 sequences; roughly a sixth are singletons. The sample in question was PBMCs, obtained before the yellow fever booster vaccination. The source is a man aged 18 to 29 who received the YFV17D yellow fever vaccine.

This clonotype was counted between two and nine times. The chain uses TRBV4-2 and TRBJ2-5; 10 bases fit TRBD2. Germline trimming cut 0 bases from V and 5 bases from J; bases unmatched to any gene: 9. Germline CDR1 and CDR2: LGHNA and YNFKEQ. This CDR3 region has 17 residues. The CDR3 loop is CASSQDFTAGGPETQYF. In DNA, the CDR3 is TGTGCCAGCAGCCAAGATTTTACAGCGGGGGGGCCTGAGACCCAGTACTTC.

The gene calls are TRBV19 and TRBJ2-1, with D possibly matching TRBD2 (6 bases). The CDR3 length is 14 residues. The V gene's germline CDR1 is LNHDA and CDR2 SQIVND (reference sequence). Trimming took 7 bases from V and 6 from J, leaving 16 bases between them. The CDR3 DNA sequence: TGTGCCAGTACTGGAGGGTCATTACGCAATGAGCAGTTCTTC. Amino acid sequence: CASTGGSLRNEQFF.

The V and J genes are TRBV20-1 and TRBJ2-3, with D maybe TRBD2 (5 bases). In germline, CDR1 is DFQATT, CDR2 SNEGSKA (reference sequence). The CDR3 has 12 amino acids. The V end lost 5 bases, the J end lost 2 bases, and 8 bases lay between the germline ends. The CDR3 is CSAPGITDTQYF. The CDR3 coding sequence is TGCAGTGCTCCGGGGATCACAGATACGCAGTATTTT.

J is TRBJ1-3 and V is TRBV11-2; TRBD1 might be the D (6 bases). The CDR3 loop spans 12 amino acids. Trimming took off 3 bases at V and 8 bases at J, with 8 bases between the two ends. Per the germline V gene, CDR1 is SGHAT and CDR2 is FQNNGV. In DNA, the CDR3 is TGTGCCAGCAGCTTCTCAGGGGACACCATATATTTT. This sequence encodes CASSFSGDTIYF.

This chain uses TRBV20-1 with TRBJ2-7; tentatively, D is TRBD1 (6 bases). The CDR3 spans 16 residues. Trimming stripped 0 bases from V and 3 bases from J, with 18 bases between. CDR1 and CDR2 from the germline V gene are DFQATT and SNEGSKA (reference sequence). The CDR3 reads CSARDPQGTTFYEQYF. DNA of the CDR3: TGCAGTGCTAGAGATCCTCAGGGGACCACGTTCTACGAGCAGTACTTC.

This clonotype appeared a few times. This rearrangement joins TRBV18 to TRBJ2-1, with TRBD2 matching over 9 bases. The trim removed 0 bases at V and 7 bases at J, leaving 7 bases unmatched. The CDR3 length is 16 residues. The germline V gene encodes CDR1 KGHSH and CDR2 LQKENI. In DNA form, the CDR3 reads TGTGCCAGCTCACCACCCGGGCGGGGGGGCCGGAATGAGCAGTTCTTC. Translation gives CASSPPGRGGRNEQFF.

This clonotype occurred a few times. The gene calls are TRBV27 and TRBJ2-3; D is unresolved. V was trimmed by 3 bases and J by 4 bases, leaving 11 bases between them. The CDR3 is 14 residues long. The germline CDR1 and CDR2 sequences are MNHEY and SMNVEV (reference sequence). CDR3 bases: TGTGCCAGCAGTTTTTACTTGGAGCCAGATACGCAGTATTTT. As protein: CASSFYLEPDTQYF.

This clonotype has only a few counts. The rearrangement joins TRBV20-1 to TRBJ1-2, with 10 bases matching TRBD1. The J segment lost 4 bases and the V segment lost 7 bases, leaving 12 bases of the junction unmatched. Germline CDR1 DFQATT, CDR2 SNEGSKA (reference sequence). The CDR3 is 15 residues long. CDR3 sequence: CSGVGQGGFGYGYTF. In DNA, the CDR3 is TGCAGTGGTGTCGGACAGGGGGGCTTCGGCTATGGCTACACCTTC.

This rearrangement joins TRBV12-3 or TRBV12-4 to TRBJ1-3; TRBD1 matches at 8 bases. V gave up 5 bases and J gave up 4 bases; unmatched junction bases: 7. The CDR3 is 15 residues long. CDR3 in DNA: TGTGCCAGCAGTAAGAGACAGGGGCCCGGAAACACCATATATTTT. It codes for CASSKRQGPGNTIYF.

This chain uses TRBV29-1 with TRBJ2-4; D gene ambiguous. CDR1 SQVTM and CDR2 ANQGSEA come from the germline V gene. Trimming cost V 0 bases and J 10 bases, with 10 bases left between them. The CDR3 has 12 amino acids. The CDR3 DNA reads TGCAGCGTTGAAGACGGGCGGTATATTCAGTACTTC. This translates into CSVEDGRYIQYF.

The chain recombines TRBV7-9 with TRBJ2-2, with unresolved D. Per germline, CDR1 SEHNR and CDR2 FQNEAQ (reference sequence). CDR3 length: 15 amino acids. V was clipped by 3 bases and J by 6 bases, with 14 bases between them. The CDR3 loop reads CASSFVSVPAGELFF. The CDR3 coding sequence is TGTGCCAGCAGCTTCGTCTCTGTACCCGCCGGGGAGCTGTTTTTT. The full variable domain, in which reference TRBV7-9 and TRBJ2-2 provide the parts outside the CDR3, is DTGVSQNPRHKITKRGQNVTFRCDPISEHNRLYWYRQTLGQGPEFLTYFQNEAQLEKSRLLSDRFSAERPKGSFSTLEIQRTEQGDSAMYLCASSFVSVPAGELFFGEGSRLTVL.